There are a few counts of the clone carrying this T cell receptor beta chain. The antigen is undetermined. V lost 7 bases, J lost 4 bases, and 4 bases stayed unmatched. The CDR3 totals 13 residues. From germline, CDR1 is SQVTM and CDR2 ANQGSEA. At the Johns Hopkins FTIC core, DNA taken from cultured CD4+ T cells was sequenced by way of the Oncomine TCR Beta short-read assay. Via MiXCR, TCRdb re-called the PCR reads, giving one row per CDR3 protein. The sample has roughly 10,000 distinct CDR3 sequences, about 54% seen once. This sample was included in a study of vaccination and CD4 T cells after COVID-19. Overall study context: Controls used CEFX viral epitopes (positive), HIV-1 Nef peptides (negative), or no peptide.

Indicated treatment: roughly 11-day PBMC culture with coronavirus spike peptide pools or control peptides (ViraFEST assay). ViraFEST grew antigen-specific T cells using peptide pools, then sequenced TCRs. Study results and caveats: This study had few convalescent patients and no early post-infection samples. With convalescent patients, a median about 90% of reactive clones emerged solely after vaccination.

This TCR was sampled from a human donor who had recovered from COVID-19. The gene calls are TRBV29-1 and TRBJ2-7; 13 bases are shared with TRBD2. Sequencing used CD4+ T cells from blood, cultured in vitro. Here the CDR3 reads CSARTSGSYEQYF. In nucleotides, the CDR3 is TGCAGCGCCAGGACTAGCGGGAGTTACGAGCAGTACTTC.